This T cell receptor beta chain was recorded in a study of T cell changes during pregnancy in multiple sclerosis. The method was immunoSEQ multiplex PCR; TCRdb's version includes in-frame clones alone and lacks a portion of them. This table has roughly 53,000 clones, more than 75% appearing once. In its sample, this clone was seen once. Trimming cost V 7 bases and J 9 bases; bases outside gene matches: 13. CDR3 length: 16 residues. Germline V lookup: CDR1 SNHLY, CDR2 FYNNEI. The specimen was CD8+ T cells from peripheral blood mononuclear cells, collected before pregnancy. This rearrangement joins TRBV2 to TRBJ2-1; 12 bases align to TRBD2. This TCR came from a female donor with multiple sclerosis, enrolled in a pregnancy study. The CDR3 sequence is CASIDPASGGAGEQFF. CDR3 nucleotides: TGTGCCAGCATCGACCCGGCTAGCGGGGGGGCGGGTGAGCAGTTCTTC.